The 29 T cell receptor beta chains in this list originate from one sample, sequenced in a study of T cell responses to AZD1222 COVID-19 vaccine (dated by TCRdb to the early 2020s). The time point label here, explained by the study, means: baseline before first vaccination. The library was built by means of the immunoSEQ multiplex PCR assay. TCRdb carries this immuneACCESS record with in-frame sequences only. Its versions omit some clonotypes, under half of them owing to an unresolved V gene in the studies checked, with the rest unexplained. Here the sample has 80,000 or so clones; roughly nine tenths occur a single time. The top ten constitute 1.5% of the sample. The sequenced sample was peripheral blood, obtained on day 0 of AZD1222 vaccination. Source of these receptors: an adult in good health.

The chain carries TRBV3-1 (or the pseudogene TRBV3-2) and TRBJ2-7; perhaps TRBD1 as D (5 bases). Germline CDR1 is LGHDT and CDR2 is YNNKEL (reference sequence). The CDR3 is 15 amino acids. Trimming took 1 base from V and 6 from J, leaving 16 bases between them. CDR3 protein: CASSQGGRVFGEQYF. In nucleotides, the CDR3 is TGTGCCAGCAGCCAAGGGGGCAGGGTCTTTGGCGAGCAGTACTTC.

This CDR3 reads CASSATGTGENEQYF. For the CDR3, the DNA is TGCGCCAGCAGTGCGACCGGGACAGGGGAAAACGAGCAGTACTTC. This sequence joins TRBV10-1 and TRBJ2-7, with 10 bases identical to TRBD1. Trimming cost V 4 bases and J 5 bases; bases outside gene matches: 8. The CDR3 length is 15 residues. CDR1 is WNHNN and CDR2 is SYGVQD in the germline V gene (reference sequence).

CDR3 in DNA: TGTGCCAGCAGCGCGTCCTGGACAGGGTCCTATGGCTACACCTTC. This sequence encodes CASSASWTGSYGYTF. The chain joins TRBV3-1 (or the pseudogene TRBV3-2) to TRBJ1-2, with 8 bases identical to TRBD1. The CDR3 consists of 15 residues. The J segment lost 4 bases and the V segment lost 5 bases, leaving 9 bases of the junction unmatched. Germline CDR1 LGHDT, CDR2 YNNKEL (reference sequence).

This clone has a count of ten or more. This sequence joins TRBV10-3 and TRBJ1-3, with TRBD1 as a possible D gene (5 bases). Trimming shortened V by 2 bases and J by 2 bases, and 10 bases separated the two germline ends. The CDR3 spans 15 residues. Germline CDR1 is ENHRY and CDR2 is SYGVKD. CDR3 protein: CAISEQLGAGNTIYF. Written as DNA, the CDR3 is TGTGCCATCAGTGAGCAGCTAGGGGCTGGAAACACCATATATTTT.

The rearrangement uses TRBV5-8 and TRBJ1-5; the D is unclear. CDR1 and CDR2 from the germline V gene are SGHTS and YDEGEE. This CDR3 region has 14 residues. The V end lost 3 bases, the J end lost 6 bases, and 13 bases lay between the germline ends. In nucleotides, the CDR3 is TGTGCCAGCAGCTCTACGAACCTTCCTCAGCCCCAGCATTTT. This sequence encodes CASSSTNLPQPQHF.

This chain uses TRBV28 with TRBJ2-2; D is unresolved. The length of the CDR3 is 16 residues. V lost 5 bases and J lost 7, with 20 bases in between. Germline CDR1 MDHEN, CDR2 SYDVKM. The CDR3 is CASSLPLGPMSGELFF. The CDR3 DNA follows: TGTGCCAGCAGTCTCCCATTGGGCCCTATGAGCGGGGAGCTGTTTTTT.

V gene TRBV19 combines with J gene TRBJ2-3; a weak D match, TRBD1 (6 bases). Germline values: CDR1 LNHDA, CDR2 SQIVND (reference sequence). The length of the CDR3 is 14 residues. Trimming removed 9 bases at V and 4 bases at J, with 17 bases between. The CDR3 coding sequence is TGTGCCAGGGCCTGCCTCCGACAGGCAGATACGCAGTATTTT. This sequence encodes CARACLRQADTQYF.

The chain couples TRBV5-1 to TRBJ1-1; perhaps TRBD1 as D (6 bases). The CDR3 has 15 amino acids. V lost 0 bases, J lost 7 bases, and 16 bases lay in between. CDR1 and CDR2 from the germline V gene are SGHRS and YFSETQ. CDR3 coding DNA: TGCGCCAGCAGCTTGGGGTCGGGGGCGCTCGGTGAAGCTTTCTTT. It is translated as CASSLGSGALGEAFF.

The chain links TRBV19 to TRBJ1-5; D is unclear. Deletions cut 4 bases from V and 4 bases from J, with 8 bases between. The CDR3 has 13 amino acids. The germline CDR1 and CDR2 sequences are LNHDA and SQIVND (reference sequence). Here the CDR3 DNA reads TGTGCCAGTAGTACAAGAAGGAATCAGCCCCAGCATTTT. Protein: CASSTRRNQPQHF.

In its sample, this clone was seen a few times. The chain couples TRBV27 to TRBJ1-1; D might be TRBD1 (5 bases). Trimming pared 7 bases from V and 2 bases from J, leaving 11 bases between. Per the germline V gene, CDR1 is MNHEY and CDR2 is SMNVEV (reference sequence). The CDR3 is 13 residues long. The chain's CDR3 is CASNSGINTEAFF. DNA of the CDR3: TGTGCCAGCAACTCAGGGATTAACACTGAAGCTTTCTTT.

The chain employs TRBV5-1 and TRBJ2-7, with D perhaps given as TRBD1 or TRBD2 (5 bases each). V shed 6 bases and J shed 12 bases, with 19 bases lying between them. CDR1 is SGHRS, CDR2 YFSETQ, per germline. This CDR3 is built from 12 residues. The CDR3 sequence: CASKRGLGEWYF. CDR3 nucleotides: TGCGCCAGCAAACGGGGCTTGGGGGAGTGGTACTTC.

This chain links TRBV3-1 (or the pseudogene TRBV3-2) with TRBJ2-1; TRBD2 is a possible D gene (7 bases). CDR1 and CDR2 (germline): LGHDT, YNNKEL (reference sequence). The CDR3 consists of 15 residues. Between the trimmed V and J ends, which lost 0 bases and 3 bases, there was a span of 9 bases. The CDR3 bases are TGTGCCAGCAGCCAAGAAGCGGGACACTACAATGAGCAGTTCTTC. Residues: CASSQEAGHYNEQFF.

This clone occurred a few times. V usage is TRBV3-1 (or the pseudogene TRBV3-2) and J usage is TRBJ1-5; D is undetermined. CDR3 length: 15 amino acids. The germline CDR1 and CDR2 sequences are LGHDT and YNNKEL (reference sequence). Trimming stripped 1 base from V and 7 bases from J, with 14 bases between. The CDR3 here is CASSQGAGFWQPQHF. The CDR3 DNA reads TGTGCCAGCAGCCAAGGAGCGGGGTTTTGGCAGCCCCAGCATTTT.

This clone was detected only once. J is TRBJ1-1 and V is TRBV13, with 10 nucleotides matching TRBD1. Germline assignment: CDR1 PRHDT and CDR2 FYEKMQ (reference sequence). This CDR3 comprises 16 residues. V dropped 5 bases and J dropped 4; count of bases not matched to a gene: 10. The CDR3 DNA follows: TGTGCCAGCAGCATACCCAGACAGGGGGCAAGCACTGAAGCTTTCTTT. Translating it yields CASSIPRQGASTEAFF.

The rearrangement links TRBV4-1 to TRBJ2-2, with D maybe TRBD2 (5 bases). The CDR3 is 15 amino acids. The V end was cut by 7 bases, the J end by 2 bases, with 14 bases between. Germline V gene lookup returns CDR1 MGHRA and CDR2 YSYEKL. CDR3 sequence: CASMRGLLNTGELFF. CDR3 DNA sequence: TGCGCCAGCATGCGTGGACTTCTTAACACCGGGGAGCTGTTTTTT.

In this sample, this clone turned up a few times. DNA of the CDR3: TGTGCCAGCAGTTTAAGGGTTGGAAGGACTGAAGCTTTCTTT. Translation gives CASSLRVGRTEAFF. This chain connects TRBV27 to TRBJ1-1; D unresolved. This CDR3 spans 14 amino acids. The germline gives CDR1 MNHEY, CDR2 SMNVEV (reference sequence). Trimming removed 2 bases from V and 5 bases from J, with 12 bases in between.

The J gene is TRBJ1-3, the V gene TRBV18, with D possibly TRBD1 on 5 matching bases. V lost 3 bases, J lost 3 bases, and 12 bases lay in between. The length of the CDR3 is 15 residues. Looked up from germline, CDR1 is KGHSH and CDR2 is LQKENI. This chain's CDR3 is CASSPGAAFGNTIYF. CDR3 in DNA: TGTGCCAGCTCACCCGGGGCCGCTTTTGGAAACACCATATATTTT.

As DNA, the CDR3 is TGTGCCAGCAGCCATACCGGGACAGGCTCTGGAAACACCATATATTTT. It encodes CASSHTGTGSGNTIYF. The V and J genes are TRBV3-1 (or the pseudogene TRBV3-2) and TRBJ1-3, with 8 bases identical to TRBD1. V lost 3 bases to trimming and J lost 0 bases; unmatched junction nucleotides: 4. This CDR3 has 16 residues. CDR1 and CDR2 (germline): LGHDT, YNNKEL (reference sequence).

The V call is TRBV27, the J call TRBJ2-1, with 9 bases fitting TRBD2. V lost 6 bases to trimming and J lost 4 bases; unmatched junction nucleotides: 4. This CDR3 is 14 amino acids long. CDR1 and CDR2 from the germline V gene are MNHEY and SMNVEV (reference sequence). CDR3 sequence (DNA): TGTGCCAGCAGCCCTAGCGGGACTTACAATGAGCAGTTCTTC. Encoded protein: CASSPSGTYNEQFF.

V usage is TRBV4-1 and J usage is TRBJ1-2, with TRBD1 as a possible D gene (5 bases). The CDR3 extends over 14 amino acids. The ends were cut back, 4 bases at V and 2 bases at J, with 11 bases in the middle. The V gene's germline CDR1 is MGHRA and CDR2 YSYEKL. The CDR3 is CASSPRDLNYGYTF. In DNA form, the CDR3 reads TGCGCCAGCAGCCCCAGGGACCTAAACTATGGCTACACCTTC.

The gene calls are TRBV10-3 and TRBJ2-1; 9 bases line up with TRBD2. Germline V gene sequence: CDR1 ENHRY, CDR2 SYGVKD. This CDR3 is built from 16 residues. V shed 6 bases, J shed 0 bases, and the junction held 6 bases outside the gene matches. As DNA, the CDR3 is TGTGCCATCAGGGATAGCGGGGGAAGCTCCTACAATGAGCAGTTCTTC. Protein product: CAIRDSGGSSYNEQFF.

In this sample, this clone turned up once. The chain links TRBV15 to TRBJ2-6; possibly TRBD2 for D (5 bases). Deletions cut 3 bases from V and 0 bases from J, with 6 bases between. Germline CDR1 and CDR2: LNHNV and YYDKDF (reference sequence). CDR3 length equals 15 residues. The CDR3 nucleotides are TGTGCCACCAGCAGGGGGAGCTCTGGGGCCAACGTCCTGACTTTC. As protein: CATSRGSSGANVLTF.

This clone was detected only once. This chain uses TRBV9 with TRBJ2-5; TRBD2 matches at 11 bases. After removal of 4 bases from V and 1 base from J, the junction contained 6 bases not matched to a gene. The CDR3 runs to 16 residues. The germline CDR1 and CDR2 sequences are SGDLS and YYNGEE. The DNA for the CDR3 is TGTGCCAGCAGCATCAGTAGCGGGAGGGGCCAAGAGACCCAGTACTTC. It translates to CASSISSGRGQETQYF.

This chain links TRBV5-4 with TRBJ1-1, with TRBD1 as a possible D gene (5 bases). This CDR3 is built from 14 residues. Trimming stripped 2 bases from V and 5 bases from J, with 13 bases between. Germline V gives CDR1 SGHNT, CDR2 YYREEE (reference sequence). The CDR3 spells CASSFPTDQTEAFF. The CDR3 coding sequence is TGTGCCAGCAGCTTCCCGACAGACCAAACTGAAGCTTTCTTT.

This clone was picked up a small number of times. The chain has TRBV6-5 and TRBJ1-6; TRBD1 matches 8 bases. CDR1 is MNHEY and CDR2 is SVGAGI in the germline V gene. The V gene end was trimmed by 5 bases and the J gene end by 13 bases; junction bases not matched to a gene: 13. This CDR3 comprises 15 residues. CDR3 DNA sequence: TGTGCCAGCAGTCAGGACGACAGGGGCGGCCTCCCCCTCCACTTT. Protein: CASSQDDRGGLPLHF.

The CDR3 spells CASSMSGEGVGWGQPQHF. In nucleotides, the CDR3 is TGTGCCAGTAGTATGAGTGGTGAAGGGGTTGGGTGGGGTCAGCCCCAGCATTTT. The V gene is TRBV19, the J gene TRBJ1-5; possible D gene TRBD1, 5 bases. CDR3 length equals 18 residues. V shed 3 bases and J shed 6 bases, with 24 bases lying between them. Germline assignment: CDR1 LNHDA and CDR2 SQIVND (reference sequence).

The chain carries TRBV28 and TRBJ1-6, with 10 bases aligning to TRBD1. Germline-derived CDR1 and CDR2 are MDHEN and SYDVKM. V lost 9 bases and J lost 6; bases outside the gene matches: 5. This CDR3 is 14 amino acids long. The CDR3 DNA reads TGTGCCAGTTCCCGGGACAGGGGTAATTCACCCCTCCACTTT. Encoded protein: CASSRDRGNSPLHF.

This clone was recorded only once. J is TRBJ2-3 and V is TRBV6-1; TRBD2 might be the D (5 bases). Germline CDR1 reads MNHNS; CDR2 reads SASEGT. The CDR3 contains 15 residues. The ends were cut back, 2 bases at V and 0 bases at J, with 9 bases in the middle. CDR3 sequence reads: CASSENGVSTDTQYF. The CDR3 DNA reads as TGTGCCAGCAGTGAAAACGGGGTGAGCACAGATACGCAGTATTTT.

This chain links TRBV29-1 with TRBJ1-1; D unresolved. The CDR3 totals 13 residues. The V gene lost 4 bases and the J gene lost 0 bases, with 9 bases spanning the gap. Germline V lookup: CDR1 SQVTM, CDR2 ANQGSEA. CDR3 amino acids: CSVAGPMNTEAFF. The DNA of the CDR3 is TGCAGCGTTGCAGGACCCATGAACACTGAAGCTTTCTTT. The full variable domain, with the rest looked up from reference TRBV29-1 and TRBJ1-1, is SAVISQKPSRDICQRGTSLTIQCQVDSQVTMMFWYRQQPGQSLTLIATANQGSEATYESGFVIDKFPISRPNLTFSTLTVSNMSPEDSSIYLCSVAGPMNTEAFFGQGTRLTVV.